The clone carrying this TCR beta chain came up a few times. Under the authors' procedure: Counts of nucleated cells, estimated from reference gene primer amplification, were obtained. Sequenced by immunoSEQ multiplex PCR; TCRdb stores in-frame clones only, minus some. V, J and clone size reflect that table, while D and trimming were determined from the DNA. The profile shows 95,000 to 120,000 clones, about two thirds of them singletons. Trimming left V 1 base short and J 10 bases short, with 11 bases between. The CDR3 has 11 amino acids. Germline CDR1 is SQVTM and CDR2 is ANQGSEA. These data originate in a study of blood T cell repertoires in COVID-19. Study-level information: T cells, B-cell-depleted T cells, or PBMCs supplied cDNA or gDNA.

The chain joins TRBV29-1 to TRBJ2-7; D possibly corresponds to TRBD1 (6 bases). The sequenced sample was peripheral blood. The origin of this receptor is a woman aged 40 to 50 with acute or convalescent COVID-19. The CDR3, as DNA: TGCAGCGTTGAAGGGCAGGGGATACAGTACTTC. Its translation is CSVEGQGIQYF.